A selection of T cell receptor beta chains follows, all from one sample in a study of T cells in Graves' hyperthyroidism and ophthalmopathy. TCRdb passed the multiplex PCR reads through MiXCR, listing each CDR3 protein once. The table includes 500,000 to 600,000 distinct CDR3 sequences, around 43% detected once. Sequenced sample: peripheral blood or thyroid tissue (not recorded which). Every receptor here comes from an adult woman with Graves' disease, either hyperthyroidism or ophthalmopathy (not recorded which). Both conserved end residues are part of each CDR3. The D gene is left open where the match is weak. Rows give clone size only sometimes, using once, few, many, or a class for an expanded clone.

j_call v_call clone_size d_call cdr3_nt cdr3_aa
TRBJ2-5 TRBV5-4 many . TGTGCCAGCAGCTTCCGGGCGGAAGGGACCCAGTACTTC CASSFRAEGTQYF
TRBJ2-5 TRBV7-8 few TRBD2 TGTGCCAGCAGGAGGACTAGCGGGGGGGCTGGGGAGACCCAGTACTTC CASRRTSGGAGETQYF
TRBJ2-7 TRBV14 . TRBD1 TGTGCCAGCAGCCCTCACAGGGGTGAAGGATACGAGCAGTACTTC CASSPHRGEGYEQYF
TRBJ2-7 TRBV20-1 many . TGCAGTGCTAGAGATACGGGGGATTGGTCCTACGAGCAGTACTTC CSARDTGDWSYEQYF
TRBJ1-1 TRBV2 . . TGTGCCAGCACTGGGGTTGGTGAAGCTTTCTTT CASTGVGEAFF
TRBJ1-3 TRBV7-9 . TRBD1 TGTGCCAGCAGCCACCGGGACAGGGCCTCTGGAAACACCATATATTTT CASSHRDRASGNTIYF
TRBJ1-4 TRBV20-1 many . TGCAGTGCTTTCCTGACTGACGACGCAACTAATGAAAAACTGTTTTTT CSAFLTDDATNEKLFF
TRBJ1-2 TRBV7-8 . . TGTGCCAGCAGCTGGGAGGGGTATGGCTACACCTTC CASSWEGYGYTF
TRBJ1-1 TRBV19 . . TGTGCCAGTAGTATAGAGTGGGGGAGAAACACTGAAGCTTTCTTT CASSIEWGRNTEAFF
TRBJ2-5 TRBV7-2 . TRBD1 TGTGCCAGCAGCCTACAGACAGGGAACCAGCCCCAGTACTTC CASSLQTGNQPQYF
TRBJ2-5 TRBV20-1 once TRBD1 TGCAGTGCTAGAGATATACGGCAGGGGGCCTCTGGGACCCAGTACTTC CSARDIRQGASGTQYF
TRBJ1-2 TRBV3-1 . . TGTGCCAGCAGCCAAGACCCAGCAGGTTACTATGGCTACACCTTC CASSQDPAGYYGYTF
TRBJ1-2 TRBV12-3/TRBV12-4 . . TGTGCGGCGCTGGGTAGGAAAGTAAATGGCTACACCTTC CAALGRKVNGYTF
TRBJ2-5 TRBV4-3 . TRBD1 TGCGCCAGCAGCCAATATGTAAGGACAGGGGCGACCCAGTACTTC CASSQYVRTGATQYF
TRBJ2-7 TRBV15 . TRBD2 TGTGCCACCAGCAGAGATACGTCGACTAGCGGGAATTTC CATSRDTSTSGNF
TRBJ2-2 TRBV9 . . TGTGCCAGCAGGGGCGTTGGGGAGCTGTTTTTT CASRGVGELFF
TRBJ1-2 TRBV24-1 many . TGTGCCACCAGTGATCCCCGGGGCAGGAAGGCGCTAGACTATGGCTACACCTTC CATSDPRGRKALDYGYTF
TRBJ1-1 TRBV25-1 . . TGTGCCAGCAGTTTGAGAGGGGGTGTGGGCACTGAAGCTTTCTTT CASSLRGGVGTEAFF
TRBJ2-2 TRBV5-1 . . TGCGCCAGCAGTCCCCGCGTGGCAGGAGGCACCGGGGAGCTGTTTTTT CASSPRVAGGTGELFF
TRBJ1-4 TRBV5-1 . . TGCGCCAGCAGCTCCTGGGGAGGTGAAAAACTGTTTTTT CASSSWGGEKLFF
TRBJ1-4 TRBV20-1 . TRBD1 TGCAGTGCTTCCCTAGGGGGCGCTGGTGAAAAACTGTTTTTT CSASLGGAGEKLFF
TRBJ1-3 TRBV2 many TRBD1 TGTGCCAGCACCCCGGGGGGGACAGGGATTACTGGAAACACCATATATTTT CASTPGGTGITGNTIYF